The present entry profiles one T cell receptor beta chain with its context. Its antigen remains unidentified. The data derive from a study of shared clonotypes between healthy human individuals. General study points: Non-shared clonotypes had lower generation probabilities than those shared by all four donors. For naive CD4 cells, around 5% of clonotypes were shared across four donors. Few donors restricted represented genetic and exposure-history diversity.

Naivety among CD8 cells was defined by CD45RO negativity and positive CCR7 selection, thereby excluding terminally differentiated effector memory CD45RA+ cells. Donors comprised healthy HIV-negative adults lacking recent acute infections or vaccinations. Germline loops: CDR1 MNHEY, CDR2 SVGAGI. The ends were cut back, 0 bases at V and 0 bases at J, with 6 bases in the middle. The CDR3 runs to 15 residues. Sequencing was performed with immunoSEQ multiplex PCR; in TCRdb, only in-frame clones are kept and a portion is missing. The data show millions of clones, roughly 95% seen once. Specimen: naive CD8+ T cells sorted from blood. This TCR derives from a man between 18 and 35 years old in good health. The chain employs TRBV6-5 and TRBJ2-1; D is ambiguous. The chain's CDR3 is CASSYSALSYNEQFF. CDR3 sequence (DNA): TGTGCCAGCAGTTACTCGGCCCTCTCCTACAATGAGCAGTTCTTC.